This paragraph covers one T cell receptor beta chain sequence. Germline values: CDR1 SGHAT, CDR2 FQNNGV. Trimming removed 5 bases at V and 6 bases at J, with 18 bases between. The CDR3 contains 15 residues. Cohort assignment relied on participant-reported clinical history. This sample is drawn from a study of blood T cell repertoires in COVID-19. Looking at the study overall: Acute-phase and convalescent COVID-19 samples originated in the United States, Italy and Spain.

The assay was immunoSEQ multiplex PCR, and TCRdb's table has in-frame clones only and misses some. The sample includes about 400,000 clones, 88% of them seen just once. The sequence was obtained from a woman aged 35 to 49 with acute COVID-19. The sequencing sample was made of PBMCs or T cells enriched from blood (not recorded which). The genes are TRBV11-2 and TRBJ2-3; D not resolved. In DNA form, the CDR3 reads TGTGCCAGCAGCAATCAGGCCCCGGCTGGGGATACGCAGTATTTT. This encodes CASSNQAPAGDTQYF.